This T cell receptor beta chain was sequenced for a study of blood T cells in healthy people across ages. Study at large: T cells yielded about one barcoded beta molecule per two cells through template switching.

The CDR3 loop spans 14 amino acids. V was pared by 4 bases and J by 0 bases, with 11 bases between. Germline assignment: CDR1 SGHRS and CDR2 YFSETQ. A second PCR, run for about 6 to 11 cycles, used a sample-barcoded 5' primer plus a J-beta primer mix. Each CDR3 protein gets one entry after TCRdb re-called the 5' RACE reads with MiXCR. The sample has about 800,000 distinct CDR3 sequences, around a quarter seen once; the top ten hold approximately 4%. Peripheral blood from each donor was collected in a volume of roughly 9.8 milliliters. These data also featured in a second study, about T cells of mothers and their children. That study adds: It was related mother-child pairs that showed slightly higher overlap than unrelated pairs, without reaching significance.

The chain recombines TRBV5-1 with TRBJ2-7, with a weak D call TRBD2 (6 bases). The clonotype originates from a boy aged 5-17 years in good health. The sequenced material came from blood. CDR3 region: CASSRAGYSYEQYF. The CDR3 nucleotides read TGCGCCAGCAGCCGAGCGGGTTACTCCTACGAGCAGTACTTC.